This is a list of T cell receptor beta chains from one sample in a study of T-cell reconstitution after alpha-beta-depleted transplantation in children. TCRdb re-called the PCR reads with MiXCR, one entry per CDR3 protein. The sample contains 600,000 to 700,000 distinct CDR3 sequences, around 13% of which appear only once. The source material was PBMCs, sampled before TCRalphabeta/CD19-depleted stem cell transplant. Source of these receptors: a girl aged 2 to 10 with congenital amegakaryocytic thrombocytopenia, due to receive a stem cell transplant. Both conserved end residues are part of each CDR3. The order of the fields is V gene, D gene, J gene, clone size, CDR3 protein, CDR3 DNA. D genes are given only for firm matches. For some rows the clone size is stated as once, few or many, or as a class when expanded; others skip it.

>TRBV20-1|NA|TRBJ2-1|many
CSARDGGGSYNEQFF
TGCAGTGCTAGAGATGGGGGCGGGAGCTACAATGAGCAGTTCTTC
>TRBV5-6|NA|TRBJ2-7|many
CASSLGVSTGRDEQYF
TGTGCCAGCAGCTTGGGGGTGAGTACAGGTCGTGACGAGCAGTACTTC
>TRBV27|TRBD1|TRBJ2-1|many
CASCRDRGPPSSYNEQFF
TGTGCCAGCTGCCGGGACAGGGGGCCCCCGAGCTCCTACAATGAGCAGTTCTTC
>TRBV6-5|TRBD1|TRBJ2-7|many
CASRRTGPYEQYF
TGTGCCAGCAGAAGGACAGGGCCCTACGAGCAGTACTTC
>TRBV27|TRBD2|TRBJ2-7|many
CASSPIPAGAFHEQYF
TGTGCCAGCAGCCCAATCCCCGCGGGAGCTTTCCACGAGCAGTACTTC
>TRBV5-1|TRBD2|TRBJ2-7|many
CASSNGAGGGHEQYF
TGCGCCAGCAGCAATGGCGCGGGAGGTGGACACGAGCAGTACTTC
>TRBV3-1|NA|TRBJ2-4|few
CASSQDLTVLAKNIQYF
TGTGCCAGCAGCCAAGACCTGACTGTACTAGCCAAAAACATTCAGTACTTC
>TRBV5-1|TRBD1|TRBJ2-7|few
CASSFTGGPDYEQYF
TGCGCCAGCAGCTTCACAGGGGGGCCTGACTACGAGCAGTACTTC
>TRBV5-1|TRBD1|TRBJ2-1|many
CASSPALGRQGPFF
TGCGCCAGCAGCCCCGCGCTAGGGAGACAGGGCCCGTTCTTC
>TRBV12-3/TRBV12-4|NA|TRBJ2-5|NA
CASSLAKQIQETQYF
TGTGCCAGCAGTTTAGCGAAGCAGATCCAAGAGACCCAGTACTTC
>TRBV28|NA|TRBJ2-7|many
CASSFFSSYEQYF
TGTGCCAGCAGTTTTTTCAGCTCCTACGAGCAGTACTTC
>TRBV27|TRBD2|TRBJ2-1|many
CASSGGTSGRNVQFF
TGTGCCAGCAGTGGAGGGACTAGCGGGCGCAATGTGCAGTTCTTC
>TRBV11-2|TRBD2|TRBJ2-1|NA
CASSFSGTSGRARNEQFF
TGTGCCAGCAGCTTCTCCGGGACTAGCGGGAGGGCCAGGAATGAGCAGTTCTTC
>TRBV18|TRBD2|TRBJ2-5|NA
CASSPGTSAGTRETQYF
TGTGCCAGCTCACCAGGGACTAGCGCCGGAACGCGAGAGACCCAGTACTTC
>TRBV20-1|TRBD2|TRBJ2-4|NA
CSVTIPGTSGYRAKNIQYF
TGCAGTGTTACAATACCCGGGACTAGCGGCTATAGAGCCAAAAACATTCAGTACTTC
>TRBV3-1|NA|TRBJ2-7|many
CASSQLDFRQYF
TGTGCCAGCAGCCAACTAGACTTCAGGCAGTACTTC
>TRBV12-3/TRBV12-4|NA|TRBJ2-7|many
CASRGVSSSYEQYF
TGTGCCAGTCGTGGGGTCTCCAGCTCCTACGAGCAGTACTTC
>TRBV20-1|TRBD2|TRBJ2-1|NA
CSARSRGLAGGGEQFF
TGCAGTGCTAGATCTCGGGGACTAGCGGGAGGGGGTGAGCAGTTCTTC
>TRBV28|TRBD2|TRBJ2-4|many
CASCGGEGYIQYF
TGTGCCAGCTGCGGAGGGGAGGGGTACATTCAGTACTTC
>TRBV7-8|TRBD2|TRBJ2-3|many
CASRSLMAREGFVTDTQYF
TGTGCCAGCAGGTCCCTGATGGCGCGGGAGGGATTCGTAACAGATACGCAGTATTTT
>TRBV5-5|NA|TRBJ1-6|many
CASSLEGRVNSPLHF
TGTGCCAGCAGCTTGGAGGGGCGAGTGAATTCACCCCTCCACTTT
>TRBV28|NA|TRBJ2-7|many
CASSPTGTYEQYF
TGTGCCAGCAGCCCCACAGGGACCTACGAGCAGTACTTC
>TRBV29-1|NA|TRBJ2-5|few
CSVVDWMGETQYF
TGCAGCGTCGTCGACTGGATGGGGGAGACCCAGTACTTC
>TRBV3-1|NA|TRBJ2-3|few
CASTVTASTDTQYF
TGTGCCAGCACCGTGACAGCTAGCACAGATACGCAGTATTTT
>TRBV5-1|NA|TRBJ1-1|many
CASRSVQGKGTEAFF
TGCGCCAGCAGGTCGGTACAGGGTAAAGGGACTGAAGCTTTCTTT
>TRBV3-1|NA|TRBJ2-1|NA
CASSQGSGNEQFF
TGTGCCAGCAGCCAAGGTTCGGGTAATGAGCAGTTCTTC
>TRBV5-1|TRBD1|TRBJ1-1|many
CASSPGTGRVDTEAFF
TGCGCCAGCAGCCCGGGGACAGGAAGGGTAGACACTGAAGCTTTCTTT
>TRBV7-9|TRBD1|TRBJ2-7|few
CASSLGQGIYLEYF
TGTGCCAGCAGCCTTGGACAGGGGATCTATTTGGAGTACTTC
>TRBV7-9|NA|TRBJ1-1|many
CASSHSGISPGNTEAFF
TGTGCCAGCAGCCATTCAGGCATTTCGCCGGGGAACACTGAAGCTTTCTTT
>TRBV29-1|NA|TRBJ2-3|NA
CSVEDLMGRDWSTDTQYF
TGCAGCGTTGAAGATTTAATGGGCCGGGACTGGAGCACAGATACGCAGTATTTT
>TRBV18|NA|TRBJ2-7|many
CASSPGHLSYEQYF
TGTGCCAGCTCACCGGGGCACTTATCCTACGAGCAGTACTTC
>TRBV20-1|NA|TRBJ2-3|NA
CSARGQAVADTQYF
TGCAGTGCTAGAGGTCAGGCTGTAGCAGATACGCAGTATTTT
>TRBV20-1|NA|TRBJ1-3|many
CSAVRGESSGNTIYF
TGCAGTGCTGTTAGGGGCGAGAGCTCTGGAAACACCATATATTTT
>TRBV12-3/TRBV12-4|TRBD2|TRBJ2-2|few
CASSLVVAGYNTGELFF
TGTGCCAGCAGTTTAGTGGTAGCGGGATACAACACCGGGGAGCTGTTTTTT
>TRBV27|TRBD2|TRBJ2-7|few
CASRPFLAGHSYEQYF
TGTGCCAGCAGACCTTTCCTAGCGGGGCACTCCTACGAGCAGTACTTC
>TRBV30|NA|TRBJ1-6|few
CAWSVLNSPLHF
TGTGCCTGGAGTGTTCTGAATTCACCCCTCCACTTT
>TRBV5-1|NA|TRBJ2-1|many
CASSSGRPPSKYNEQFF
TGCGCCAGCAGCTCAGGACGGCCACCATCTAAGTACAATGAGCAGTTCTTC
>TRBV6-2/TRBV6-3|NA|TRBJ2-2|many
CASSYIVTSGAGELFF
TGTGCCAGCAGTTACATCGTGACATCAGGGGCCGGGGAGCTGTTTTTT
>TRBV7-9|NA|TRBJ1-2|few
CASSSRRNYGYTF
TGTGCCAGCAGCTCTCGACGGAACTATGGCTACACCTTC
>TRBV28|NA|TRBJ2-7|many
CASSFRVDEQYF
TGTGCCAGCAGTTTTAGGGTGGACGAGCAGTACTTC
>TRBV7-2|NA|TRBJ2-3|many
CASSTALGSTDTQYF
TGTGCCAGCAGCACTGCCCTCGGTAGCACAGATACGCAGTATTTT
>TRBV20-1|NA|TRBJ2-3|NA
CSARKDLTTDTQYF
TGCAGTGCTAGGAAAGACCTAACCACAGATACGCAGTATTTT
>TRBV12-3/TRBV12-4|NA|TRBJ2-1|NA
CASTGPKGDPYNEQFF
TGTGCCAGCACGGGTCCCAAGGGGGACCCATACAATGAGCAGTTCTTC
>TRBV11-1|NA|TRBJ2-7|few
CASSPGWASPQLGYEQYF
TGTGCCAGCAGCCCTGGGTGGGCCTCCCCCCAATTAGGCTACGAGCAGTACTTC
>TRBV6-1|TRBD2|TRBJ2-1|many
CASSPLLAGIGEQFF
TGTGCCAGCAGTCCGTTACTAGCGGGGATCGGGGAGCAGTTCTTC
>TRBV29-1|NA|TRBJ2-1|NA
CSVLSGDFQFNEQFF
TGCAGCGTCCTTTCCGGGGACTTTCAGTTCAATGAGCAGTTCTTC
>TRBV24-1|NA|TRBJ2-5|NA
CATSVGEETQYF
TGTGCCACCAGTGTGGGAGAGGAGACCCAGTACTTC
>TRBV7-9|NA|TRBJ1-6|few
CASSLKGAQSPLHF
TGTGCCAGCAGCTTAAAGGGAGCCCAATCACCCCTCCACTTT